The 15 T cell receptor beta chains listed next were all sequenced from one sample in a study of blood T cell repertoires in COVID-19. The protocol was immunoSEQ multiplex PCR, while the TCRdb copy is restricted to in-frame clones and leaves out a portion. The table shows some 360,000 clones, with around 87% occurring only once. What was sequenced was peripheral blood. These receptors came from an older woman with COVID-19, enrolled during active disease.

The chain recombines TRBV5-1 with TRBJ1-2, with 11 bases matching TRBD1. Unmatched junction bases numbered 6, after V lost 0 bases and J lost 8 bases. This CDR3 has 15 residues. From germline, CDR1 is SGHRS and CDR2 YFSETQ. As DNA, the CDR3 is TGCGCCAGCAGCTTGGTCCCGGACAGGGGGCAGGGCTACACCTTC. As protein: CASSLVPDRGQGYTF.

Note on this clone: The same CDR3 arises from other DNA sequences in this sample as well. The gene calls are TRBV3-1 (or the pseudogene TRBV3-2) and TRBJ1-5; a weak D match, TRBD1 (6 bases). Trimming pared 1 base from V and 2 bases from J, leaving 6 bases between. The germline V gene has CDR1 LGHDT and CDR2 YNNKEL (reference sequence). The CDR3 sequence is 14 residues long. The CDR3 region is CASSQAGGNQPQHF. In nucleotides, the CDR3 is TGTGCCAGCAGCCAAGCAGGGGGCAATCAGCCCCAGCATTTT.

The V call is TRBV6-6, the J call TRBJ2-7; 8 bases line up with TRBD1. With 2 bases clipped from V and 3 bases from J, the junction kept 3 bases outside the gene matches. The CDR3 spans 14 residues. In germline, CDR1 is MNHNY, CDR2 SVGAGI (reference sequence). CDR3 DNA sequence: TGTGCCAGCAGTTACCCAGGGGGCCTCTACGAGCAGTACTTC. Its protein product is CASSYPGGLYEQYF.

The CDR3 DNA follows: TGTGCCAGCAGCCTCTTCGGACAGGGCTACGAGCAGTACTTC. Protein: CASSLFGQGYEQYF. The gene calls are TRBV28 and TRBJ2-7, with 8 bases that match TRBD1. V lost 6 bases to trimming and J lost 3 bases; unmatched junction nucleotides: 7. The germline V gene has CDR1 MDHEN and CDR2 SYDVKM. The CDR3 extends over 14 amino acids.

The V and J genes are TRBV14 and TRBJ2-1; D is possibly TRBD1 (5 bases). The CDR3 has 13 residues. Germline loops: CDR1 SGHDN, CDR2 FVKESK. Deletions cut 4 bases from V and 7 bases from J, with 11 bases between. The CDR3 here is CASSPNQGNEQFF. For the CDR3, the DNA is TGTGCCAGCAGCCCGAACCAGGGTAATGAGCAGTTCTTC.

The chain joins TRBV18 to TRBJ1-6, with D perhaps TRBD1 (6 bases). V lost 3 bases and J lost 5, with 11 bases in between. CDR1 and CDR2 from the germline V gene are KGHSH and LQKENI. This CDR3 contains 15 residues. The CDR3 here is CASSPGQLDNSPLHF. The CDR3 DNA sequence: TGTGCCAGCTCACCTGGACAGCTCGATAATTCACCCCTCCACTTT.

The chain uses TRBV19 and TRBJ1-1; weak D call: TRBD1 (5 bases). The CDR3 is made up of 15 amino acids. The germline CDR1 and CDR2 sequences are LNHDA and SQIVND (reference sequence). V gave up 3 bases and J gave up 4 bases, with 15 bases separating them. CDR3 in amino acids: CASSIISGETTEAFF. In DNA form, the CDR3 reads TGTGCCAGTAGTATCATATCGGGGGAGACCACTGAAGCTTTCTTT.

The rearrangement links TRBV5-4 to TRBJ1-1; the match to TRBD1 covers 7 bases. V trimming: 3 bases; J trimming: 4 bases; junction bases outside the gene matches: 3. The CDR3 covers 13 residues. The V gene's germline CDR1 is SGHNT and CDR2 YYREEE (reference sequence). As DNA, the CDR3 is TGTGCCAGCAGCTCGACAGGGACCACTGAAGCTTTCTTT. It specifies CASSSTGTTEAFF.

The chain joins TRBV6-6 to TRBJ2-5, with 9 bases fitting TRBD1. CDR3 length: 13 residues. In germline, CDR1 is MNHNY, CDR2 SVGAGI (reference sequence). V was pared by 8 bases and J by 9 bases, with 10 bases of the junction left unmatched. CDR3 residues: CASRSGQGNPQYF. CDR3 DNA: TGTGCCAGCCGGTCGGGACAGGGCAATCCCCAGTACTTC.

The genes are TRBV5-4 and TRBJ1-3, with D possibly TRBD1 on 5 matching bases. Germline lookup yields CDR1 SGHNT and CDR2 YYREEE (reference sequence). V was shortened by 4 bases and J by 7 bases, with 15 bases between the two germline ends. CDR3 length: 14 amino acids. The CDR3 sequence: CASSTPTGGNTIYF. The CDR3 bases are TGTGCCAGCAGCACACCGACTGGGGGGAACACCATATATTTT.

The chain couples TRBV18 to TRBJ1-5; D uncertain. V lost 6 bases and J lost 4, with 16 bases in between. This CDR3 comprises 15 residues. In germline, CDR1 is KGHSH, CDR2 LQKENI. In DNA form, the CDR3 reads TGTGCCAGCTCCCCTAAGGAGGGAGGGAATCAGCCCCAGCATTTT. As protein: CASSPKEGGNQPQHF. Complete variable domain (other parts from reference TRBV18 and TRBJ1-5): NAGVMQNPRHLVRRRGQEARLRCSPMKGHSHVYWYRQLPEEGLKFMVYLQKENIIDESGMPKERFSAEFPKEGPSILRIQQVVRGDSAAYFCASSPKEGGNQPQHFGDGTRLSIL.

The rearrangement links TRBV6-5 to TRBJ1-1; tentatively, D is TRBD1 (6 bases). Per the germline V gene, CDR1 is MNHEY and CDR2 is SVGAGI. This CDR3 has 13 residues. Between the trimmed V and J ends, which lost 7 bases and 4 bases, there was a span of 13 bases. Here the CDR3 DNA reads TGTGCCAGCATCAACAGGGTCGGCACTGAAGCTTTCTTT. Protein sequence: CASINRVGTEAFF.

The V call is TRBV5-6, the J call TRBJ1-2; D gene ambiguous. This CDR3 is built from 12 residues. Trimming removed 4 bases at V and 8 bases at J, with 12 bases between. CDR1 is SGHDT and CDR2 is YYEEEE in the germline V gene. CDR3 nucleotides: TGTGCCAGCAGCGCCCTGGAGGAGGGCTACACCTTC. Encoded protein: CASSALEEGYTF.

This chain connects TRBV5-6 to TRBJ2-3, with 8 positions matching TRBD1. Germline values: CDR1 SGHDT, CDR2 YYEEEE. This CDR3 has 18 amino acids. J gave up 2 bases and V 6 bases, and 17 bases lay outside the gene matches. Here the CDR3 DNA reads TGTGCCAGCATCCACAGGGGGTTAGGACAGCGTTCCACAGATACGCAGTATTTT. This codes for CASIHRGLGQRSTDTQYF.

V gene TRBV27 combines with J gene TRBJ2-7, with 8 bases lining up with TRBD2. The CDR3 has 14 residues. Germline V gives CDR1 MNHEY, CDR2 SMNVEV (reference sequence). The V gene end was trimmed by 3 bases and the J gene end by 6 bases; junction bases not matched to a gene: 7. For the CDR3, the DNA is TGTGCCAGCAGTTTTACTAGCGGCCTCGGCGAGCAGTACTTC. This sequence encodes CASSFTSGLGEQYF.